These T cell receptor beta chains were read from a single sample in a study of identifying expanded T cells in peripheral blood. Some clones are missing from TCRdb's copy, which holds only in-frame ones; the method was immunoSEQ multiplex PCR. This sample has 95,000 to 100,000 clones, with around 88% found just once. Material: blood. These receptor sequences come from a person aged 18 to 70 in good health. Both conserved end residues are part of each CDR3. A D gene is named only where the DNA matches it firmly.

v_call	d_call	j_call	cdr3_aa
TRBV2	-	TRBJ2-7	CASTESRGQGDYEQYF
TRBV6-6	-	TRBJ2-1	CASTPVSKYNEQFF
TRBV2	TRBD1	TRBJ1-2	CATQGQANYGYTF
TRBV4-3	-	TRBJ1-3	CASSLGGSGNTIYF
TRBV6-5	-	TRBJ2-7	CASTGAYNSYEQYF
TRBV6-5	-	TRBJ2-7	CASSYSLLGSYEQYF
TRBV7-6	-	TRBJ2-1	CASSLGVLTGLYNEQFF
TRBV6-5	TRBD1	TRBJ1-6	CASSYQGAKSPLHF
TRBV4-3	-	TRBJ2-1	CASSQESGEQFF
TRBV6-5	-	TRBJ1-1	CASRWLSGVTEAFF
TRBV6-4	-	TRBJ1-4	CASSPGEDGNEKLFF
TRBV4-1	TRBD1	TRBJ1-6	CASSQPRTGGGNSPLHF
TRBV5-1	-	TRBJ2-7	CASRPVVGLGAYEQYF
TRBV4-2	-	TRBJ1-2	CASSQDEQTNGHGYTF
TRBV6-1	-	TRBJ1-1	CASSFDTEAFF
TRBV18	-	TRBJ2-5	CASSPPQGPETQYF
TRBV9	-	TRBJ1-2	CASSAGGGTNYGYTF
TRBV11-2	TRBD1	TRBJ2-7	CASSFLGGPSYEQYF
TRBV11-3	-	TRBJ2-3	CASSLVSGDPQYF
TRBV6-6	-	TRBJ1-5	CASSRQLHSNQPQHF
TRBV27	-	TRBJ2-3	CASSLGRITDTQYF
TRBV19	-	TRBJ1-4	CASSISRGDEKLFF
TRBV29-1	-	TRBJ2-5	CSVEGPGASKTQYF
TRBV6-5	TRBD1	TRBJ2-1	CASWGTGGNEQFF
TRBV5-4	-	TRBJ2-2	CASSLDPGLTGELFF
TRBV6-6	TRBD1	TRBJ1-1	CASSYSGTGGFGEAFF
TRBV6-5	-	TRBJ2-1	CASQEGNEQFF
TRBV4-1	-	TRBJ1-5	CASSQERTGNQPQHF
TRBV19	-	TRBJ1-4	CASRGLDNEKLFF
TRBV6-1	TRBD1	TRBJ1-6	CASSEALPAGGVNSPLHF
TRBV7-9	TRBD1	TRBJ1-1	CASSPGTGTLIEAFF
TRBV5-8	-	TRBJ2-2	CASSRGIFNTGELFF
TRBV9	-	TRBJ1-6	CASSATSSYNSPLHF
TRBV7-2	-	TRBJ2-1	CASSSSGIPWSSYNEQFF
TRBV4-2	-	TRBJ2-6	CASSQRIPGANVLTF
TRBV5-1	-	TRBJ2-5	CASAAQGNSRLVETQYF
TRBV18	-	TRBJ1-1	CASSPPMVNTEAFF
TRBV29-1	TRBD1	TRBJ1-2	CSVGTGDGYTF
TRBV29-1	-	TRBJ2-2	CSVEDFEDPTGELFF
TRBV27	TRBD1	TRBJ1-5	CASSLSGQGAGQPQHF
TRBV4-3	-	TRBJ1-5	CASSHKQGSNQPQHF
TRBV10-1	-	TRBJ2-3	CASSEGVRGALDTQYF
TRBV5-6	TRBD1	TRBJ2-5	CASSGQGAGETQYF